The 17 T cell receptor beta chains reported below all come from one sample, sequenced in a study of blood T cell repertoires in COVID-19. TCRdb's copy holds only in-frame clones and misses some; the assay was immunoSEQ multiplex PCR. Of roughly 330,000 clones in the sample, around 89% are singletons; the top ten hold approximately 4%. Sequenced material: peripheral blood. These receptors originate from a woman in her 50s with active or convalescent COVID-19.

The chain joins TRBV6-5 to TRBJ1-5, with 7 bases lining up with TRBD1. The CDR3 sequence is 15 residues long. The V and J ends lost 6 bases and 0 bases, in that order; junction bases with no gene match: 5. CDR1 and CDR2 from the germline V gene are MNHEY and SVGAGI. The CDR3 DNA follows: TGTGCCAGCAGGTTGACAGGGTATAGCAATCAGCCCCAGCATTTT. Translation: CASRLTGYSNQPQHF.

The chain employs TRBV19 and TRBJ2-7; D uncertain. Looked up from germline, CDR1 is LNHDA and CDR2 is SQIVND (reference sequence). The CDR3 has 13 residues. Trimming took 4 bases from V and 2 from J, leaving 9 bases between them. CDR3 nucleotide sequence: TGTGCCAGTAGTAGCGCCGATGCCTACGAGCAGTACTTC. Translated, it gives CASSSADAYEQYF.

The rearrangement joins TRBV28 to TRBJ2-3; 9 bases are shared with TRBD2. Germline V gives CDR1 MDHEN, CDR2 SYDVKM. The CDR3 has 16 residues. Trimming removed 5 bases from V and 1 base from J; junction bases left unmatched: 7. CDR3 in DNA: TGTGCCAGCAGTCCACCGGGACTAGCAGGCACAGATACGCAGTATTTT. Protein product: CASSPPGLAGTDTQYF.

This chain links TRBV28 with TRBJ1-2; no reliable D call. Germline V CDR1 and CDR2: MDHEN, SYDVKM. The CDR3 covers 12 residues. Deletions cut 3 bases from V and 4 bases from J, with 6 bases between. CDR3: CASSLRFYGYTF. The CDR3 DNA is TGTGCCAGCAGTTTGCGATTCTATGGCTACACCTTC.

The rearrangement joins TRBV7-8 to TRBJ1-3; 7 bases are shared with TRBD1. In germline, CDR1 is SGHVS, CDR2 FQNEAQ. V gave up 3 bases and J gave up 0 bases; unmatched junction bases: 8. The CDR3 runs to 17 residues. The CDR3 nucleotides read TGTGCCAGCAGCTTCCCAACAGGGGCAAACTCTGGAAACACCATATATTTT. This sequence encodes CASSFPTGANSGNTIYF. The full variable domain, in which reference TRBV7-8 and TRBJ1-3 provide the parts outside the CDR3, is GAGVSQSPRYKVAKRGQDVALRCDPISGHVSLFWYQQALGQGPEFLTYFQNEAQLDKSGLPSDRFFAERPEGSVSTLKIQRTQQEDSAVYLCASSFPTGANSGNTIYFGEGSWLTVV.

This rearrangement joins TRBV7-9 to TRBJ1-1; D is ambiguous. CDR1 and CDR2 from the germline V gene are SEHNR and FQNEAQ (reference sequence). This CDR3 has 13 amino acids. Trimming removed 1 base from V and 6 bases from J, with 9 bases in between. Here the CDR3 reads CASSLGQEAEAFF. CDR3 coding DNA: TGTGCCAGCAGCTTAGGGCAAGAGGCTGAAGCTTTCTTT.

The chain employs TRBV15 and TRBJ2-6; D ambiguous. The CDR3 has 14 amino acids. Trimming took off 3 bases at V and 0 bases at J, with 3 bases between the two ends. CDR1 LNHNV and CDR2 YYDKDF come from the germline V gene (reference sequence). As DNA, the CDR3 is TGTGCCACCAGCAGCCACTCTGGGGCCAACGTCCTGACTTTC. Translation gives CATSSHSGANVLTF.

The V call is TRBV6-5, the J call TRBJ1-2; D is unresolved. The CDR3 runs to 14 residues. CDR1 MNHEY and CDR2 SVGAGI come from the germline V gene. Trimming cost V 6 bases and J 3 bases, with 14 bases left between them. The CDR3 reads CASRAGDTDYGYTF. CDR3 in DNA: TGTGCCAGCAGAGCAGGCGATACCGACTATGGCTACACCTTC.

The CDR3 spells CARSGGGLGNQPQHF. The CDR3 DNA reads TGTGCCAGGTCGGGAGGGGGCTTGGGCAATCAGCCCCAGCATTTT. V gene TRBV2 combines with J gene TRBJ1-5; TRBD1 agrees at 7 bases. This CDR3 has 15 amino acids. The trim removed 9 bases at V and 2 bases at J, leaving 10 bases unmatched. Germline V gene lookup returns CDR1 SNHLY and CDR2 FYNNEI.

The chain has TRBV5-6 and TRBJ1-1; 8 bases agree with TRBD1. CDR1 is SGHDT and CDR2 is YYEEEE in the germline V gene. This CDR3 spans 15 amino acids. With V trimmed by 4 bases and J by 3 bases, 8 bases remained unmatched. The chain's CDR3 is CASSNDRGRDTEAFF. For the CDR3, the DNA is TGTGCCAGCAGCAACGACAGGGGTCGGGACACTGAAGCTTTCTTT.

V and J are TRBV11-3 and TRBJ1-5, with D possibly TRBD1 on 6 matching bases. The CDR3 length is 16 residues. Trimming stripped 1 base from V and 0 bases from J, with 10 bases between. Germline loops: CDR1 SGHNT, CDR2 YENEEA. CDR3 protein: CASSLAGAHSNQPQHF. The CDR3 DNA reads as TGTGCCAGCAGCTTAGCAGGGGCCCATAGCAATCAGCCCCAGCATTTT.

This rearrangement joins TRBV28 to TRBJ2-7, with TRBD2 as a possible D gene (5 bases). Trimming shortened V by 5 bases and J by 4 bases, and 12 bases separated the two germline ends. Germline V gene lookup returns CDR1 MDHEN and CDR2 SYDVKM. The CDR3 length is 13 residues. This CDR3 reads CASSLTSGYEQYF. The CDR3, as DNA: TGTGCCAGCAGTCTAACTTCGGGGTACGAGCAGTACTTC.

The chain employs TRBV5-8 and TRBJ1-2; D call uncertain. Trimming left V 2 bases short and J 3 bases short, with 8 bases between. This CDR3 comprises 13 residues. The V gene's germline CDR1 is SGHTS and CDR2 YDEGEE. The DNA of the CDR3 is TGTGCCAGCAGCTTTGAGAGGGACTATGGCTACACCTTC. Protein sequence: CASSFERDYGYTF.

The V and J genes are TRBV4-3 and TRBJ2-3; D might be TRBD2 (5 bases). V gave up 0 bases and J gave up 4 bases, with 11 bases separating them. This CDR3 is 15 amino acids long. Per the germline V gene, CDR1 is LGHNA and CDR2 is YSLEER. CDR3 sequence (DNA): TGCGCCAGCAGCCAAGATGGTGGGAGTCCAGATACGCAGTATTTT. It yields the protein CASSQDGGSPDTQYF.

The rearrangement links TRBV6-6 to TRBJ1-3; 9 bases match TRBD1. The CDR3 runs to 16 residues. Germline V gives CDR1 MNHNY, CDR2 SVGAGI (reference sequence). The V segment lost 4 bases and the J segment 4 bases; nucleotides outside the gene matches: 8. The CDR3 sequence: CASSLGQGPGGNTIYF. CDR3 in DNA: TGTGCCAGCAGTTTGGGACAGGGTCCGGGGGGAAACACCATATATTTT.

V usage is TRBV27 and J usage is TRBJ2-3, with D possibly matching TRBD2 (6 bases). V was clipped by 3 bases and J by 2 bases, with 12 bases between them. Germline V gene lookup returns CDR1 MNHEY and CDR2 SMNVEV (reference sequence). This CDR3 has 15 amino acids. The CDR3 DNA sequence: TGTGCCAGCAGTTTGGGGGGACTCGTCACAGATACGCAGTATTTT. This translates into CASSLGGLVTDTQYF.

The chain employs TRBV29-1 and TRBJ2-1; 8 nucleotides agree with TRBD2. CDR3 length: 14 residues. J was trimmed by 3 bases and V by 4 bases; bases with no gene match: 5. Germline V CDR1 and CDR2: SQVTM, ANQGSEA. The CDR3 protein is CSVVVAGNYNEQFF. CDR3 bases: TGCAGCGTTGTAGTAGCGGGAAACTACAATGAGCAGTTCTTC.